The 14 T cell receptor beta chains presented below share a single source sample, sequenced in a study of beta chain features in type 1 diabetes. The isolated RNA, all of it, was reverse transcribed, so expressed TCRB transcripts were what got sequenced. The assay was immunoSEQ multiplex PCR, and TCRdb's table has in-frame clones only and misses some. The sample holds about 220,000 clones, around 9.9% seen once. The sequencing input was central memory CD4+ T cells from blood. The receptors originated from a man younger than 35 in good health.

This clone was found many times. This sequence joins TRBV7-2 and TRBJ2-3; the D is unclear. This CDR3 is built from 13 residues. Germline V gene data show CDR1 as SGHTA and CDR2 as FQGNSA. The V and J ends lost 11 bases and 3 bases respectively, with 15 bases between them. CDR3 nucleotide sequence: TGTGCCTCAAGACGGCCGCCGACAGATACGCAGTATTTT. Its translation is CASRRPPTDTQYF.

This clone was observed a handful of times. The chain has TRBV7-8 and TRBJ2-1; 8 bases match TRBD2. This CDR3 spans 16 amino acids. CDR1 is SGHVS, CDR2 FQNEAQ, per germline. With V trimmed by 6 bases and J by 3 bases, 10 bases remained unmatched. CDR3 in DNA: TGTGCCAGCAGGAAAAAGACTAGCGATCACTACAATGAGCAGTTCTTC. This sequence encodes CASRKKTSDHYNEQFF.

This clone showed up many times. A junction boundary mismatches the germline segment, possibly from a read error. The chain recombines TRBV2 with TRBJ1-1, with TRBD1 as a possible D gene (6 bases). Germline CDR1 is SNHLY and CDR2 is FYNNEI. This CDR3 contains 13 residues. CDR3 in amino acids: CASTEQGETEAFF. The CDR3 nucleotides are TGTGCCAGCACTGAACAGGGAGAAACTGAAGCTTTCTTT.

This clone appeared a few times. The chain carries TRBV30 and TRBJ1-1; D is ambiguous. CDR3 length equals 13 residues. Germline CDR1 is GTSNPN and CDR2 is SVGIG (reference sequence). Trimming cost V 3 bases and J 3 bases, with 11 bases left between them. CDR3 sequence: CAWSLTRDTEAFF. In DNA, the CDR3 is TGTGCCTGGAGCTTAACACGGGACACTGAAGCTTTCTTT.

This clone was found many times. The chain joins TRBV29-1 to TRBJ2-3; no clear D gene. The V gene's germline CDR1 is SQVTM and CDR2 ANQGSEA. The CDR3 has 14 residues. With 0 bases removed from V and 2 bases from J, the gap between germline ends came to 9 bases. CDR3 in amino acids: CSVEDVGFTDTQYF. The CDR3 DNA follows: TGCAGCGTTGAAGATGTCGGATTCACAGATACGCAGTATTTT.

CDR3 amino acids: CAWSLTAYNSPLHF. CDR3 in DNA: TGTGCCTGGAGTTTGACAGCCTATAATTCACCCCTCCACTTT. This chain uses TRBV30 with TRBJ1-6; maybe TRBD1 (5 bases). This CDR3 is built from 14 residues. The germline V gene encodes CDR1 GTSNPN and CDR2 SVGIG (reference sequence). The V and J ends lost 2 bases and 2 bases respectively, with 7 bases between them.

This chain connects TRBV29-1 to TRBJ2-7; tentative D call: TRBD2 (5 bases). CDR3 size: 14 residues. Trimming shortened V by 4 bases and J by 0 bases, and 13 bases separated the two germline ends. The germline gives CDR1 SQVTM, CDR2 ANQGSEA. The CDR3 sequence: CSVGAARDSYEQYF. The CDR3 coding sequence is TGCAGCGTTGGGGCAGCCCGGGACTCCTACGAGCAGTACTTC.

This clone was seen a handful of times. This chain uses TRBV5-4 with TRBJ2-3, with D tentatively TRBD1 (6 bases). In germline, CDR1 is SGHNT, CDR2 YYREEE (reference sequence). The CDR3 runs 15 residues. The V and J ends lost 0 bases and 2 bases respectively, with 10 bases between them. The CDR3 reads CASSLGAGDTDTQYF. As DNA, the CDR3 is TGTGCCAGCAGCTTGGGAGCAGGGGACACAGATACGCAGTATTTT.

This chain links TRBV9 with TRBJ1-5, with 8 bases lining up with TRBD1. The CDR3 has 14 residues. V was pared by 3 bases and J by 5 bases, with 4 bases of the junction left unmatched. Germline CDR1 reads SGDLS; CDR2 reads YYNGEE. CDR3 in amino acids: CASSEQGGDQPQHF. CDR3 DNA: TGTGCCAGCAGCGAACAGGGGGGGGATCAGCCCCAGCATTTT. The whole variable domain, filled in from reference TRBV9 and TRBJ1-5, reads DSGVTQTPKHLITATGQRVTLRCSPRSGDLSVYWYQQSLDQGLQFLIQYYNGEERAKGNILERFSAQQFPDLHSELNLSSLELGDSALYFCASSEQGGDQPQHFGDGTRLSIL.

The sample holds a few counts of this clone. The V gene is TRBV6-7, the J gene TRBJ2-6; D is possibly TRBD1 or TRBD2 (5 bases each). TRBV6-7 is reported as an ORF; its role is uncertain. The CDR3 runs 19 residues. The V end was cut by 6 bases, the J end by 5 bases, with 26 bases between. Here the CDR3 reads CASSSPWDLKVLRANVLTF. DNA of the CDR3: TGTGCCAGCAGCTCGCCTTGGGACCTTAAAGTGTTGCGGGCCAACGTCCTGACTTTC.

Only a few counts were recorded for this clone. This chain links TRBV4-1 with TRBJ2-2, with D perhaps assigned TRBD1 or TRBD2 (5 bases each). The germline CDR1 and CDR2 sequences are MGHRA and YSYEKL. The CDR3 consists of 14 residues. V lost 6 bases and J lost 3, with 11 bases in between. The CDR3 DNA sequence: TGCGCCAGCAGTCGGGACGGTTACACCGGGGAGCTGTTTTTT. It translates to CASSRDGYTGELFF.

This clone was seen a handful of times. The V call is TRBV11-3, the J call TRBJ2-2, with 9 nucleotides matching TRBD1. CDR1 is SGHNT, CDR2 YENEEA, per germline. V lost 1 base, J lost 6 bases, and 9 bases stayed unmatched. The CDR3 length is 17 residues. As DNA, the CDR3 is TGTGCCAGCAGCTTAGCCGACGGGACAGGGCCCCCCGGGGAGCTGTTTTTT. This sequence encodes CASSLADGTGPPGELFF. Full variable domain (outside the CDR3, taken from reference TRBV11-3 and TRBJ2-2): EAGVVQSPRYKIIEKKQPVAFWCNPISGHNTLYWYLQNLGQGPELLIRYENEEAVDDSQLPKDRFSAERLKGVDSTLKIQPAELGDSAVYLCASSLADGTGPPGELFFGEGSRLTVL.

The chain links TRBV5-1 to TRBJ2-5; D perhaps matches TRBD2 (6 bases). The J call may be wrong; the DNA end is better matched by TRBJ2-7. This CDR3 is 14 amino acids long. CDR1 and CDR2 from the germline V gene are SGHRS and YFSETQ. The DNA of the CDR3 is TGCGCCAGCAAAGTGGGGGGAGAGACCTACGAGCAGTACTTC. Amino acid sequence: CASKVGGETYEQYF.

This clone was observed a few times. The chain has TRBV5-4 and TRBJ2-2; TRBD2 matches at 11 bases. Germline assignment: CDR1 SGHNT and CDR2 YYREEE (reference sequence). J lost 4 bases, V lost 3 bases, and 5 bases had no gene match. CDR3 length: 16 residues. CDR3 DNA: TGTGCCAGCAGCTCTGGGACTAGCGGAATCACCGGGGAGCTGTTTTTT. Protein product: CASSSGTSGITGELFF.